Listed below are T cell receptor beta chains from one sample, sequenced in a study of T cell repertoires in ileal Crohn's disease. Clones were read by immunoSEQ multiplex PCR, and TCRdb kept only the in-frame ones, dropping some. Among 13,000 or so clones, less than 80% were seen once, and the ten largest hold roughly 14%. Sequencing was carried out using ileal tissue. The receptor set was obtained from an adult with Crohn's disease. Both conserved end residues are part of each CDR3. Each record gives: V gene, D gene, clone size, J gene, CDR3 protein, CDR3 DNA. D genes are given only for firm matches. Size is stated for part of the rows, as once, few or many counts, or as a class when the clone is expanded.

v_call: TRBV7-8; d_call: TRBD2; clone_size: NA; j_call: TRBJ2-7; cdr3_aa: CASSLGALSGGSYEQYF; cdr3_nt: TGTGCCAGCAGCTTAGGAGCTTTATCGGGGGGCTCCTACGAGCAGTACTTC
v_call: TRBV5-6; d_call: NA; clone_size: NA; j_call: TRBJ1-5; cdr3_aa: CASGVGGQGEPQHF; cdr3_nt: TGTGCCAGCGGCGTCGGGGGGCAAGGTGAGCCCCAGCATTTT
v_call: TRBV2; d_call: NA; clone_size: NA; j_call: TRBJ1-5; cdr3_aa: CASSERQENQPQHF; cdr3_nt: TGTGCCAGCAGTGAAAGGCAGGAGAATCAGCCCCAGCATTTT
v_call: TRBV6-6; d_call: NA; clone_size: once; j_call: TRBJ1-5; cdr3_aa: CASSTGSNQPQHF; cdr3_nt: TGTGCCAGCTCAACAGGGAGCAATCAGCCCCAGCATTTT
v_call: TRBV18; d_call: NA; clone_size: NA; j_call: TRBJ1-2; cdr3_aa: CASSPGENYGYTF; cdr3_nt: TGTGCCAGCTCACCGGGGGAAAACTATGGCTACACCTTC
v_call: TRBV19; d_call: NA; clone_size: few; j_call: TRBJ1-5; cdr3_aa: CASSGAGRDQPQHF; cdr3_nt: TGTGCCAGTAGTGGGGCAGGGCGGGATCAGCCCCAGCATTTT
v_call: TRBV5-1; d_call: TRBD2; clone_size: NA; j_call: TRBJ2-7; cdr3_aa: CASSPRLAGTTYEQYF; cdr3_nt: TGCGCCAGCAGCCCCCGACTAGCGGGGACTACCTACGAGCAGTACTTC
v_call: TRBV19; d_call: NA; clone_size: NA; j_call: TRBJ2-3; cdr3_aa: CASSFSGFTDTQYF; cdr3_nt: TGTGCCAGTAGTTTTAGCGGCTTCACAGATACGCAGTATTTT
v_call: TRBV30; d_call: NA; clone_size: NA; j_call: TRBJ1-2; cdr3_aa: CAWSVLRATLANYGYTF; cdr3_nt: TGTGCCTGGAGTGTACTGAGGGCAACCCTCGCTAACTATGGCTACACCTTC
v_call: TRBV30; d_call: TRBD1; clone_size: once; j_call: TRBJ1-5; cdr3_aa: CAWSLTGGAAQPQHF; cdr3_nt: TGTGCCTGGAGTCTCACAGGGGGCGCAGCCCAGCCCCAGCATTTT
v_call: TRBV5-4; d_call: TRBD2; clone_size: NA; j_call: TRBJ2-2; cdr3_aa: CASSGSGGAPGELFF; cdr3_nt: TGTGCCAGCTCCGGCAGCGGGGGGGCCCCCGGGGAGCTGTTTTTT
v_call: TRBV10-1; d_call: NA; clone_size: once; j_call: TRBJ2-2; cdr3_aa: CASSDGAQTWTGELFF; cdr3_nt: TGCGCCAGCAGTGACGGGGCGCAAACCTGGACCGGGGAGCTGTTTTTT
v_call: TRBV19; d_call: NA; clone_size: NA; j_call: TRBJ2-7; cdr3_aa: CASSIASASYEQYF; cdr3_nt: TGTGCCAGTAGTATAGCATCAGCTTCCTACGAGCAGTACTTC
v_call: TRBV30; d_call: NA; clone_size: NA; j_call: TRBJ1-1; cdr3_aa: CAWSRTVNTEAFF; cdr3_nt: TGTGCCTGGAGCCGGACAGTGAACACTGAAGCTTTCTTT
v_call: TRBV5-1; d_call: NA; clone_size: NA; j_call: TRBJ2-2; cdr3_aa: CASSSGNTGELFF; cdr3_nt: TGCGCCAGCAGCTCGGGGAACACCGGGGAGCTGTTTTTT
v_call: TRBV29-1; d_call: NA; clone_size: NA; j_call: TRBJ1-2; cdr3_aa: CSDGNFYGYTF; cdr3_nt: TGCAGCGATGGGAATTTTTATGGCTACACCTTC
v_call: TRBV10-1; d_call: TRBD2; clone_size: NA; j_call: TRBJ2-3; cdr3_aa: CASSDQGSGLVPDTQYF; cdr3_nt: TGCGCCAGCAGTGATCAGGGATCGGGACTAGTTCCAGATACGCAGTATTTT
v_call: TRBV10-1; d_call: NA; clone_size: NA; j_call: TRBJ1-3; cdr3_aa: CASSESAGHSGNTIYF; cdr3_nt: TGCGCCAGCAGTGAGTCCGCCGGCCACTCTGGAAACACCATATATTTT
v_call: TRBV5-6; d_call: TRBD1; clone_size: NA; j_call: TRBJ1-2; cdr3_aa: CASSLEGQFSYGYTF; cdr3_nt: TGTGCCAGCAGCTTAGAGGGACAGTTTAGCTATGGCTACACCTTC
v_call: TRBV14; d_call: TRBD1; clone_size: NA; j_call: TRBJ1-1; cdr3_aa: CASSQQSRDRGSGAFF; cdr3_nt: TGTGCCAGCAGCCAACAGTCCCGGGACAGGGGTTCGGGGGCTTTCTTT
v_call: TRBV6-9; d_call: NA; clone_size: NA; j_call: TRBJ2-7; cdr3_aa: CASSGRGSSYEQYF; cdr3_nt: TGTGCCAGCAGTGGTCGGGGATCCTCCTACGAGCAGTACTTC